This TCR beta chain stems from a study of early T cells in non-severe SARS-CoV-2 infection. TCRdb used MiXCR to reprocess the 5' RACE reads, holding one entry per CDR3 protein. The table includes about 33,000 distinct CDR3 sequences, less than 5.5% detected once. Comments on this clonotype: A much larger clone differs by one base, so this may be a read error.

This CDR3 has 15 residues. Between the trimmed V and J ends, which lost 5 bases and 8 bases, there was a span of 21 bases. Looked up from germline, CDR1 is DFQATT and CDR2 is SNEGSKA (reference sequence). The sequenced sample was whole blood. The chain uses TRBV20-1 and TRBJ1-4; possibly TRBD1 for D (5 bases). The clonotype was recovered from an adult who was a healthcare worker with PCR-confirmed SARS-CoV-2 infection or an uninfected control (not recorded which). CDR3 sequence: CSAGADSTNTEKLFF. CDR3 bases: TGCAGTGCTGGGGCCGACAGTACGAATACCGAAAAACTGTTTTTT.